This TCR beta chain comes out of a study of T cell responses to AZD1222 COVID-19 vaccine (dated by TCRdb to the early 2020s). About the investigation overall: AZD1222 recipients whose second dose came at about 4 weeks and those whose second dose came at about 12 weeks were combined into one group, since spike-specific TCR depth and breadth did not differ between the two schedules. TCR sequencing was performed for approximately 240 trial participants, of whom about 200 were given two doses of AZD1222 and about 25 were given two doses of MenACWY control vaccine. Trial participants were enrolled by age into subgroups of 18-55, 56-69 and 70-plus years, and roughly 160, 29 and 62 TCR-sequenced participants, respectively, were included in these subgroups.

As encoded in the germline V gene, CDR1 is KGHDR while CDR2 is SFDVKD. V lost 4 bases and J lost 6 bases, and the count of bases not matched to a germline gene is 2. Its CDR3 holds 15 amino acids, cysteine through phenylalanine. Only CDR3 DNA is held: 45 bases, read in frame from base 1. The time point label for this specimen denotes: baseline before first vaccination. The vaccinee samples were drawn from two UK trials, COV001 and COV002, one of which was a single-blind randomized controlled phase 2/3 trial testing AZD1222 (ChAdOx1 nCoV-19) in healthy adults. For TCRbeta chain sequencing, PBMC samples from trial participants were taken at day 0 and at day 28 after the second dose. The CDR3 regions of human TCRbeta chains were analyzed by immunosequencing. The authors processed their data as follows. Repertoire TCRs were matched against a reference library of SARS-CoV-2-specific TCRs generated with the MIRA antigen-specificity platform. Breadth meant the fraction of unique TCRs that were SARS-CoV-2-associated, whereas depth meant the fraction of total T cells that were SARS-CoV-2-associated. Using the MIRA data, each spike-specific TCR was assigned both to the spike region to which the TCR was reactive and to a CD4 or CD8 class. Log10-transformed breadth and depth values were compared by one-way ANOVA with Sidak's multiple comparisons tests. TCRdb mirrors the immuneACCESS table, restricted to in-frame sequences. Some clones are absent from its copies; in checked studies, under half trace to an unresolved V gene, and the reason for the others is unknown. For V, J and clone size, that table is used; D and trimming come from the DNA. In all, the sample holds 90,000 to 120,000 clones, and over 90% of those were seen once. The ten largest make up about 5% of the sample.

What the authors observed across the whole study: The 56-69-year group was small, and its depth increase did not reach significance, likely because of low power. The vaccine-associated CD4 TCRs covered the entire spike protein, and the dominant responses fell in regions 160-218 and 743-854. Only five to seven AZD1222 recipients were SARS-CoV-2 seropositive at baseline, limiting conclusions about previously exposed vaccinees. Because no samples from the day 14 peak response were available, repertoires could be characterized only after the peak T cell response. After two AZD1222 doses, spike-specific TCR breadth and depth were significantly higher than at day 0 and than in MenACWY recipients. Reportedly, close to half of the unique spike-specific TCRs recognized epitopes lying outside the regions that are mutated in the B.1.351 and B.1.1.7 variants. Participants were mostly white British, with more females than males. The authors suggested clonal diversity may have been underestimated.

As regards this clone: What this receptor recognizes is not known. No much larger clone is present one base from it, and per-base qualities are unavailable.

The sequence derives from an adult in good health. The sequence links TRBV24-1 to TRBJ2-2, with TRBD1 matching 12 junction bases. The sequencing used peripheral blood, collected on day 0 of AZD1222 vaccination. The bases are TGTGCCACCAGTGAGGGACAGGGGGCGGCCGGGGAGCTGTTTTTT. Translation gives CATSEGQGAAGELFF.